This T cell receptor beta chain was profiled in a study of T-cell memory formation after mild COVID-19. General study results and limits: Contracting CD4+ clones were located mainly in CM and EM, and CD8+ clones in EMRA.

This clonotype is labeled medium-sized. Antigen: not known. There are 19 residues in the CDR3. V was shortened by 3 bases and J by 0 bases, with 25 bases between the two germline ends. Germline loops: CDR1 SQVTM, CDR2 ANQGSEA. TCRdb recomputed calls from the 5' RACE reads with MiXCR, one row per CDR3 protein. Here the sample spans tens of thousands of distinct CDR3 sequences, 5% to 7% being singletons. The sequenced sample was PBMCs or a T cell subset sorted from them (not recorded which). The chain links TRBV29-1 to TRBJ2-3, with D perhaps being TRBD1 or TRBD2 (6 bases each). The sequence came from an adult who had mild COVID-19 (a few samples of this study predate the infection). Cell type and time point are not known. The CDR3 region is CSVDPTPSKGEASTDTQYF. The CDR3 DNA reads TGCAGCGTTGATCCTACACCATCGAAGGGGGAGGCAAGCACAGATACGCAGTATTTT.